The rows below give T cell receptor beta chains drawn from one sample of a study of blood T cells in healthy people across ages. TCRdb reprocessed the 5' RACE reads via MiXCR and lists one record per CDR3 protein. The sample records about 1.8 million distinct CDR3 sequences, approximately 50% being singletons. The sample taken for sequencing was blood. The receptors here all came from a woman between 35 and 50 years old in good health. The CDR3 runs from the conserved cysteine through the conserved F or W. Fields, in order: J gene, D gene, V gene, clone size, CDR3 protein, CDR3 DNA. D genes are given only for firm matches. Clone sizes are given selectively: once, few, many, or a class where the clone is expanded.

TRBJ1-2 | - | TRBV7-8 | - | CASSSGLLGSYTF | TGTGCCAGCAGCTCTGGACTGCTCGGTAGCTACACCTTC
TRBJ2-6 | - | TRBV28 | many | CASSLGAPSGANVLTF | TGTGCCAGCAGTTTAGGGGCACCCTCTGGGGCCAACGTCCTGACTTTC
TRBJ2-7 | - | TRBV12-3/TRBV12-4 | - | CASSFPAYEQYF | TGTGCCAGCAGTTTTCCGGCCTACGAGCAGTACTTC
TRBJ2-1 | - | TRBV2 | few | CASMVRGTYNEQFF | TGTGCCAGCATGGTCCGGGGAACCTACAATGAGCAGTTCTTC
TRBJ2-7 | - | TRBV28 | - | CASSFRQVSYEQYF | TGTGCCAGCAGTTTCCGACAGGTCTCCTACGAGCAGTACTTC
TRBJ2-1 | - | TRBV5-1 | - | CASSWSGQLTLNNEQFF | TGCGCCAGCAGCTGGTCCGGACAGCTTACTTTGAACAATGAGCAGTTCTTC
TRBJ2-7 | TRBD2 | TRBV2 | - | CASSDPPGGTYEQYF | TGTGCCAGCAGTGACCCCCCCGGGGGGACCTACGAGCAGTACTTC
TRBJ1-4 | - | TRBV4-3 | few | CASSQGPPGSRDEKLFF | TGCGCCAGCAGCCAAGGCCCCCCGGGTAGCCGGGACGAAAAACTGTTTTTT
TRBJ2-5 | - | TRBV6-6 | once | CASSYEVVGISRETQYF | TGTGCCAGCAGTTACGAGGTAGTTGGGATAAGCCGCGAGACCCAGTACTTC
TRBJ2-7 | TRBD2 | TRBV7-2 | - | CASSISGDSYEQYF | TGTGCCAGCAGCATTAGCGGGGACTCCTACGAGCAGTACTTC
TRBJ2-1 | - | TRBV7-2 | - | CASSLGEVVDEQFF | TGTGCCAGCAGCTTAGGAGAGGTTGTCGATGAGCAGTTCTTC
TRBJ2-7 | - | TRBV4-1 | few | CASSQERGTDEQYF | TGCGCCAGCAGCCAAGAAAGGGGAACGGACGAGCAGTACTTC
TRBJ1-2 | - | TRBV27 | - | CASSHRGHGYGYTF | TGTGCCAGCAGTCACCGGGGACATGGCTATGGCTACACCTTC
TRBJ2-1 | - | TRBV13 | - | CASRGGPRAYNEQFF | TGTGCCAGCAGAGGGGGGCCCCGGGCTTACAATGAGCAGTTCTTC
TRBJ2-3 | - | TRBV6-2/TRBV6-3 | - | CASRPGPQISDTQYF | TGTGCCAGCAGACCCGGGCCTCAAATCTCAGATACGCAGTATTTT
TRBJ2-5 | TRBD2 | TRBV20-1 | few | CSARATSFQETQYF | TGCAGTGCTAGGGCGACTAGCTTCCAAGAGACCCAGTACTTC
TRBJ1-5 | - | TRBV7-9 | - | CASSLEGTGRPQHF | TGTGCCAGCAGCTTGGAAGGTACAGGGCGGCCCCAGCATTTT
TRBJ2-5 | TRBD2 | TRBV5-6 | few | CASSQLAGGIQETQYF | TGTGCCAGCAGCCAACTAGCGGGGGGGATCCAAGAGACCCAGTACTTC
TRBJ2-3 | - | TRBV6-4 | - | CASSDSSISTQYF | TGTGCCAGCAGTGACTCTAGCATATCTACGCAGTATTTT
TRBJ1-1 | TRBD1 | TRBV29-1 | - | CSVSPGQGGTEAFF | TGCAGCGTTTCTCCGGGACAGGGGGGCACTGAAGCTTTCTTT
TRBJ2-5 | TRBD1 | TRBV28 | - | CASSPPQTGVETQYF | TGTGCCAGCAGTCCCCCGCAGACAGGGGTAGAGACCCAGTACTTC
TRBJ2-7 | - | TRBV28 | - | CASWGPPRDEQYF | TGTGCCAGCTGGGGCCCCCCGAGGGACGAGCAGTACTTC
TRBJ2-7 | - | TRBV11-2 | few | CASSLDLRSYEQYF | TGTGCCAGCAGCTTAGATCTACGAAGCTACGAGCAGTACTTC
TRBJ2-5 | - | TRBV2 | few | CASSEVWESRETQYF | TGTGCCAGCAGTGAAGTGTGGGAATCGCGGGAGACCCAGTACTTC
TRBJ1-2 | - | TRBV12-3/TRBV12-4 | - | CASKSSQDPYGYTF | TGTGCCAGCAAAAGTTCGCAGGACCCCTATGGCTACACCTTC
TRBJ2-7 | - | TRBV28 | - | CASSLSLGPYEQYF | TGTGCCAGCAGTTTATCGCTCGGTCCATACGAGCAGTACTTC
TRBJ1-1 | - | TRBV24-1 | - | CATSDLGTEAFF | TGTGCCACCAGTGATTTAGGGACTGAAGCTTTCTTT
TRBJ2-5 | - | TRBV21-1 | - | CASSNLNETQYF | TGTGCCAGCAGCAACTTGAATGAGACCCAGTACTTC
TRBJ2-5 | TRBD2 | TRBV7-2 | few | CASSTPGLQETQYF | TGTGCCAGCAGCACACCGGGACTACAAGAGACCCAGTACTTC
TRBJ2-1 | - | TRBV4-3 | - | CASSQGAVNEQFF | TGCGCCAGCAGCCAAGGTGCTGTGAATGAGCAGTTCTTC
TRBJ1-6 | - | TRBV6-6 | few | CASRANSGTTYNSPLHF | TGTGCCAGCAGGGCTAATTCCGGGACAACTTACAATTCACCCCTCCACTTT
TRBJ2-6 | - | TRBV12-3/TRBV12-4 | - | CASALGHGGSGANVLTF | TGTGCCAGCGCCCTGGGACACGGAGGCTCTGGGGCCAACGTCCTGACTTTC
TRBJ1-1 | - | TRBV2 | - | CANGGTGRVRAFF | TGTGCCAACGGGGGGACGGGACGAGTTCGAGCTTTCTTT
TRBJ2-6 | - | TRBV23-1 | few | CASSQSRRAGANVLTF | TGCGCCAGCAGTCAATCGCGGAGGGCTGGGGCCAACGTCCTGACTTTC
TRBJ2-1 | TRBD1 | TRBV20-1 | - | CSAVVGTGVGNEQFF | TGCAGTGCTGTCGTGGGGACAGGGGTAGGAAATGAGCAGTTCTTC
TRBJ1-2 | - | TRBV3-1 | - | CASSQRGTTLYTF | TGTGCCAGCAGTCAAAGAGGGACTACCCTCTACACCTTC
TRBJ2-5 | - | TRBV7-8 | - | CASSRILRDVGNEQYF | TGTGCCAGCAGCCGCATCCTCCGGGACGTGGGCAATGAGCAGTACTTC
TRBJ2-7 | - | TRBV20-1 | few | CSARDFRGRYSGEQYF | TGCAGTGCTAGAGATTTTCGGGGGCGCTATTCAGGCGAGCAGTACTTC
TRBJ1-4 | - | TRBV28 | - | CAVPGRSNEKLFF | TGTGCCGTCCCGGGCAGGAGTAATGAAAAACTGTTTTTT
TRBJ2-1 | TRBD1 | TRBV12-3/TRBV12-4 | - | CASSQDRVDMDEQFF | TGTGCCAGCAGTCAAGACAGGGTGGATATGGATGAGCAGTTCTTC
TRBJ2-7 | TRBD2 | TRBV7-2 | - | CASSPRTSGVSYEQYF | TGTGCCAGCAGCCCCCGGACTAGCGGGGTCTCCTACGAGCAGTACTTC
TRBJ2-5 | - | TRBV27 | few | CASSLGSQGTQYF | TGTGCCAGCAGTTTAGGGTCCCAAGGGACCCAGTACTTC
TRBJ1-2 | TRBD1 | TRBV19 | - | CASSASTGANYGYTF | TGTGCCAGTAGTGCCTCGACAGGGGCCAACTATGGCTACACCTTC
TRBJ1-2 | TRBD1 | TRBV7-9 | - | CAGSGRQGGGYTF | TGTGCCGGCAGCGGGCGACAGGGGGGTGGCTACACCTTC
TRBJ2-1 | TRBD2 | TRBV10-1 | few | CASREAGVDEQFF | TGCGCCAGCAGGGAAGCGGGGGTCGATGAGCAGTTCTTC
TRBJ1-2 | TRBD1 | TRBV2 | - | CASSGRQGAAGYTF | TGTGCCAGCAGTGGACGACAGGGGGCGGCTGGCTACACCTTC
TRBJ2-5 | - | TRBV28 | - | CASSFGVIGGETQYF | TGTGCCAGCAGTTTCGGAGTTATTGGTGGAGAGACCCAGTACTTC
TRBJ2-1 | - | TRBV29-1 | few | CSAIDVLGSYNEQFF | TGCAGCGCCATTGATGTACTTGGCTCCTACAATGAGCAGTTCTTC
TRBJ1-4 | - | TRBV5-1 | - | CASRRDGEKLFF | TGCGCCAGCAGGCGAGACGGTGAAAAACTGTTTTTT